This TCR beta chain is drawn from a study of blood T cell repertoires in COVID-19. Study context: Acute-phase and convalescent COVID-19 samples originated in the United States, Italy and Spain.

In the original analysis: Using reference gene primer amplification, nucleated cell counts were estimated. Assay used: immunoSEQ multiplex PCR; TCRdb lists only in-frame clones, some missing. The V and J calls and clone size were taken over from that table, and D and trimming were inferred from the DNA. Of some 390,000 clones listed, approximately 89% are singletons. This CDR3 comprises 15 residues. The ends lost 8 bases at V and 4 bases at J; junction bases unmatched: 12. The germline gives CDR1 MNHEY, CDR2 SVGAGI. The sequencing input was peripheral blood. The chain employs TRBV6-5 and TRBJ1-2; 8 bases are a match to TRBD1. This sequence originates from a woman in her sixties with COVID-19, enrolled during active disease. CDR3 DNA sequence: TGTGCCAGCGGCTCAGGACAGGGTAATTTCTATGGCTACACCTTC. Translated, it gives CASGSGQGNFYGYTF.